This record covers a single TCR beta chain. The data originate from a study of graft-versus-host responses after intestinal transplantation. The method was immunoSEQ multiplex PCR; TCRdb's version includes in-frame clones alone and lacks a portion of them. The data contain 15,000 to 25,000 clones, roughly three quarters of them seen just once; the ten biggest clones take up approximately 8%. There are 11 residues in the CDR3. Germline values: CDR1 DFQATT, CDR2 SNEGSKA (reference sequence). The ends were cut back, 4 bases at V and 4 bases at J, with 8 bases in the middle. Graft material was processed, releasing intraepithelial and lamina propria lymphocytes.

The chain uses TRBV20-1 and TRBJ2-7; D may be TRBD2 (6 bases). The sequenced sample was ileum tissue, obtained roughly 3 weeks after intestinal transplant. The source is a human patient who received an intestinal transplant, so some T cells may come from the graft donor. The CDR3 spells CSAISGYEQYF. The DNA of the CDR3 is TGCAGTGCTATTAGCGGATACGAGCAGTACTTC.